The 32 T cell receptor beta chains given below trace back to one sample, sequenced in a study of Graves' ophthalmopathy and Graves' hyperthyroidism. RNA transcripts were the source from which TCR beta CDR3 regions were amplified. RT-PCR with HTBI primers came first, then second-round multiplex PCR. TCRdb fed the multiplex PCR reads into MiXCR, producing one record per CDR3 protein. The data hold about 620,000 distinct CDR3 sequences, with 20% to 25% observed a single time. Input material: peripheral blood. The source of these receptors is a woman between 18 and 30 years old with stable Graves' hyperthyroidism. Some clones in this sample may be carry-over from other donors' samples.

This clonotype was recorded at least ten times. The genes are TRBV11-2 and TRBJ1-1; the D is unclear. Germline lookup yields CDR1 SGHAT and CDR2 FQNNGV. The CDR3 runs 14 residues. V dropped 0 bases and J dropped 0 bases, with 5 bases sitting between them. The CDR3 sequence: CASSLELVNTEAFF. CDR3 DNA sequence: TGTGCCAGCAGCTTAGAGTTGGTGAACACTGAAGCTTTCTTT.

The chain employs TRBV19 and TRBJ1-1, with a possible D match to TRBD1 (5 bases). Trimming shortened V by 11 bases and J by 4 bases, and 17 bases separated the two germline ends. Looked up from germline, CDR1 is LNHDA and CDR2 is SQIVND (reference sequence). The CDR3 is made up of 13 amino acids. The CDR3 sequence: CAADPGWGTEAFF. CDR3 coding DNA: TGTGCCGCAGATCCAGGGTGGGGCACTGAAGCTTTCTTT.

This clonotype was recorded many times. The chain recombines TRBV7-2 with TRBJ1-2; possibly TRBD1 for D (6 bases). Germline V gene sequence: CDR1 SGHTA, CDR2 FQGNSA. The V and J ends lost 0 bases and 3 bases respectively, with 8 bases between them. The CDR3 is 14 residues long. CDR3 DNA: TGTGCCAGCAGCTTAGCCACAGGGTACTATGGCTACACCTTC. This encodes CASSLATGYYGYTF.

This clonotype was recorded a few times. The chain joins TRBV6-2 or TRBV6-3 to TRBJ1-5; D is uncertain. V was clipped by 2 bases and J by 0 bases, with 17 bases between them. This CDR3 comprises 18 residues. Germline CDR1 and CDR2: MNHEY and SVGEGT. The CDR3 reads CASSYRPGEQYSNQPQHF. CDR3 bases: TGTGCCAGCAGTTACCGTCCCGGTGAGCAGTATAGCAATCAGCCCCAGCATTTT.

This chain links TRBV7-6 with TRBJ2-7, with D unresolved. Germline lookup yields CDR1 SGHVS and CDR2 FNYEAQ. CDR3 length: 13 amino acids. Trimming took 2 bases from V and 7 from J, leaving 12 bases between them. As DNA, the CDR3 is TGTGCCAGCAGCTTAAACCCAAGTTGGGAGCAGTACTTC. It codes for CASSLNPSWEQYF.

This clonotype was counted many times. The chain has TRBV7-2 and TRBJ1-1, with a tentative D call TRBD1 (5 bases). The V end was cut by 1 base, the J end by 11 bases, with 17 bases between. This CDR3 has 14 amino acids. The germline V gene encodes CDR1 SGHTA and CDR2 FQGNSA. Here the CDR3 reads CASSLVREPGGAFF. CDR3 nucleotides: TGTGCCAGCAGCTTAGTAAGGGAGCCCGGGGGTGCTTTCTTT.

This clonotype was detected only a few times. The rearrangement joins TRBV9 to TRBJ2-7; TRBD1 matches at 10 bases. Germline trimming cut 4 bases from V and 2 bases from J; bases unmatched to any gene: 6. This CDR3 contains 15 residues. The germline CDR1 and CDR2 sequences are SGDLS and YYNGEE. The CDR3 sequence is CASSPGTGETYEQYF. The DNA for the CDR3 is TGTGCCAGCAGCCCCGGGACAGGGGAAACCTACGAGCAGTACTTC.

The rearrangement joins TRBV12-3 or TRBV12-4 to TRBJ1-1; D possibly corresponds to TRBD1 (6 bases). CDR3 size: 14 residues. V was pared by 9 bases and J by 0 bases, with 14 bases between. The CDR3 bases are TGTGCCAGTACTCACGGGGGCATGAACACTGAAGCTTTCTTT. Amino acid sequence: CASTHGGMNTEAFF.

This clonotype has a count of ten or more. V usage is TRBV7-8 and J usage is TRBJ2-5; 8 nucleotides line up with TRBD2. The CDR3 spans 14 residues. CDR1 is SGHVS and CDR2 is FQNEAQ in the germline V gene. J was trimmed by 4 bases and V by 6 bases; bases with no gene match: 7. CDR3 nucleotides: TGTGCCAGCAGACGGGGGGGCCGGGGAGAGACCCAGTACTTC. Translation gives CASRRGGRGETQYF.

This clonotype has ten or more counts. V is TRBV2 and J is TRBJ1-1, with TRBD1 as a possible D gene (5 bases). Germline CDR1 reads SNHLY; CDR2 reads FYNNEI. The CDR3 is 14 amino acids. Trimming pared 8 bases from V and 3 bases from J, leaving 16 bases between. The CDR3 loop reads CASVSGTEDTEAFF. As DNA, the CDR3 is TGTGCCAGCGTTTCTGGGACTGAGGACACTGAAGCTTTCTTT.

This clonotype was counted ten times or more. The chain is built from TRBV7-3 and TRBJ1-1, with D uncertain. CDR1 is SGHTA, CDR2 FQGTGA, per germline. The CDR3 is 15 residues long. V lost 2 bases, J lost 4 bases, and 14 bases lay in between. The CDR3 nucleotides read TGTGCCAGCAGCTTATGGAAGGGAAGCTCCACTGAAGCTTTCTTT. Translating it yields CASSLWKGSSTEAFF.

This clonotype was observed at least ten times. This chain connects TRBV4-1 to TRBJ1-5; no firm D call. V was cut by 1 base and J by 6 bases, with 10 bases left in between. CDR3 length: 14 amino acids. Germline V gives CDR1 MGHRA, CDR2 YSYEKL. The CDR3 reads CASSQGTRPQPQHF. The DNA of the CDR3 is TGCGCCAGCAGCCAAGGGACTAGACCTCAGCCCCAGCATTTT.

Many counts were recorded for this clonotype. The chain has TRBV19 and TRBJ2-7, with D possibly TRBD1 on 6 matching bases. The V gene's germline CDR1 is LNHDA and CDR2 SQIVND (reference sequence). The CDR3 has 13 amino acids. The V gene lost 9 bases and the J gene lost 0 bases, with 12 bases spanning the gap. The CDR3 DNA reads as TGTGCCAGCACAGGGTTTCCCTCCTACGAGCAGTACTTC. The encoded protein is CASTGFPSYEQYF. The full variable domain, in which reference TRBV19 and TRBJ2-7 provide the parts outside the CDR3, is DGGITQSPKYLFRKEGQNVTLSCEQNLNHDAMYWYRQDPGQGLRLIYYSQIVNDFQKGDIAEGYSVSREKKESFPLTVTSAQKNPTAFYLCASTGFPSYEQYFGPGTRLTVT.

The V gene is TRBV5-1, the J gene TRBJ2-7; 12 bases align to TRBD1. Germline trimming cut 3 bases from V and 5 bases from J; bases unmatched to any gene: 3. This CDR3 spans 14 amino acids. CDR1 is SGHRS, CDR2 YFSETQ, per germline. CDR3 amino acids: CASSWGTGGDEQYF. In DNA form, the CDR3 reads TGCGCCAGCAGCTGGGGGACAGGGGGCGACGAGCAGTACTTC.

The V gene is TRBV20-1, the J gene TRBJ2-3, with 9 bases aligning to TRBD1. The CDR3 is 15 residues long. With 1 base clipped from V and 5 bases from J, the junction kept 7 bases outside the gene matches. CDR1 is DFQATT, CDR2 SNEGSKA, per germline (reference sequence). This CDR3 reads CSARGDRVFVDTQYF. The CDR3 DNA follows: TGCAGTGCTAGAGGGGACAGGGTTTTTGTAGATACGCAGTATTTT.

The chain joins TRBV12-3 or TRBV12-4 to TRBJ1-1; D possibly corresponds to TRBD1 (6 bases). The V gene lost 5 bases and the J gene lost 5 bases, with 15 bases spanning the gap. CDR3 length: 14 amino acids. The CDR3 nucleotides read TGTGCCAGCAGTCTTCAGGGGTTCGGGACTGAAGCTTTCTTT. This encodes CASSLQGFGTEAFF.

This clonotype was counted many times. CDR3 sequence: CAWSEGHSYEQYF. Written as DNA, the CDR3 is TGTGCCTGGAGTGAAGGACATTCCTACGAGCAGTACTTC. The chain carries TRBV30 and TRBJ2-7; tentative D call: TRBD1 (5 bases). The CDR3 has 13 amino acids. V was cut by 1 base and J by 1 base, with 8 bases left in between. Germline V gives CDR1 GTSNPN, CDR2 SVGIG (reference sequence).

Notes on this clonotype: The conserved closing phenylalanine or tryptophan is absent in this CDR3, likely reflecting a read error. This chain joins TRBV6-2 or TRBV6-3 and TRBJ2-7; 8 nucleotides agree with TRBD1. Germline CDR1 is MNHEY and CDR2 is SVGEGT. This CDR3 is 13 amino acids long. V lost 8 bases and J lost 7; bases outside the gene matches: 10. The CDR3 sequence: CASGQGPHLEQYY. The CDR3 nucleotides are TGTGCCAGCGGACAGGGCCCTCATTTGGAGCAGTACTAC.

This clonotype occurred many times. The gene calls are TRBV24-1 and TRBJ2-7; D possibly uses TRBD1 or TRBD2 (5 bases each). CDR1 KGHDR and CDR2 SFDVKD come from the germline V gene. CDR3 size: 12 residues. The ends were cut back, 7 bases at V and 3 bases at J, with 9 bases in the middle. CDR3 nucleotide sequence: TGTGCCACCAGCCCAGGGAGCTACGAGCAGTACTTC. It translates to CATSPGSYEQYF.

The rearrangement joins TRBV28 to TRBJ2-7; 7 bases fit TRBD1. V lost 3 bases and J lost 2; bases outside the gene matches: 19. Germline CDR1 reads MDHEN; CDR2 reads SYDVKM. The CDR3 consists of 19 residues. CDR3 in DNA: TGTGCCAGCAGTTTCCCGACTGTTAATCGGGACAGCCGGGCCTACGAGCAGTACTTC. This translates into CASSFPTVNRDSRAYEQYF.

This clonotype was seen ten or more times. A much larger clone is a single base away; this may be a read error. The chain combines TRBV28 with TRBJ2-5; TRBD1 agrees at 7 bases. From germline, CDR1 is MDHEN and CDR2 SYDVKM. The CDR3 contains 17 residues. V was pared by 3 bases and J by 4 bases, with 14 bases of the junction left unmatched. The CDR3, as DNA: TGTGCCAGCAGTTTCTCTCCGGGGACAGAGGGCTCAGAGACCCAGTACTTC. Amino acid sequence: CASSFSPGTEGSETQYF.

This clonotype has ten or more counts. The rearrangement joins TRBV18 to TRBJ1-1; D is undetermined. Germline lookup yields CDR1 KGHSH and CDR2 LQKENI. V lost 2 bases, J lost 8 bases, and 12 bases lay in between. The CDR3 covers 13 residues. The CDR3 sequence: CASSPGARWEAFF. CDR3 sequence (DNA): TGTGCCAGCTCACCAGGAGCGAGGTGGGAAGCTTTCTTT. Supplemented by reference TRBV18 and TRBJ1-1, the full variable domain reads NAGVMQNPRHLVRRRGQEARLRCSPMKGHSHVYWYRQLPEEGLKFMVYLQKENIIDESGMPKERFSAEFPKEGPSILRIQQVVRGDSAAYFCASSPGARWEAFFGQGTRLTVV.

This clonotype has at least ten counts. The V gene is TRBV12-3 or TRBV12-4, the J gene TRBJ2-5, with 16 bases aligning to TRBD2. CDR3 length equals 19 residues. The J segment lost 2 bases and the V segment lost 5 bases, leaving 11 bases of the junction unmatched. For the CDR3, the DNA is TGTGCCAGCAGTCCCCCGGGACTAGCGGGAGGGCCTAAGCAAGAGACCCAGTACTTC. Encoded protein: CASSPPGLAGGPKQETQYF.

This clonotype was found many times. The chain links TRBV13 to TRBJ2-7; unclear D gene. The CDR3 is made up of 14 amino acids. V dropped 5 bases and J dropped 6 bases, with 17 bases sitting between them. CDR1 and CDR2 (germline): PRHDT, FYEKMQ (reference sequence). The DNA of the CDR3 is TGTGCCAGCAGCCTCCGGGCCCGAAAGGGCGAGCAGTACTTC. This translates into CASSLRARKGEQYF.

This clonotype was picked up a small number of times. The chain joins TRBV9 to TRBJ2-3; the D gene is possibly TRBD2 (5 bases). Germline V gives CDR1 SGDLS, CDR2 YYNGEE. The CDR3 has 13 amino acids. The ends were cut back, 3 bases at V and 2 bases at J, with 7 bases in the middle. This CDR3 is CASSAGDTDTQYF. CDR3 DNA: TGTGCCAGCAGCGCCGGGGACACAGATACGCAGTATTTT.

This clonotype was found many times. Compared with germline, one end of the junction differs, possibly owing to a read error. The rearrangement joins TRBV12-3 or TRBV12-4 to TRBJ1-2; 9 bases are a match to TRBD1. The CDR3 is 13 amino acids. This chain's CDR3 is CASSLGTGQGYTF. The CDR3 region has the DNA TGTGCCAGCAGCTTAGGGACAGGGCAAGGCTACACCTTC.

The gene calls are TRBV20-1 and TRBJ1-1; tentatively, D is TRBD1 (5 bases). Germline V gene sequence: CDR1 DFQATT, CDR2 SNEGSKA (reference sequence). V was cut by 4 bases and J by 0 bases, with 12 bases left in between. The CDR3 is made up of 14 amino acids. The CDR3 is CSAILGPMNTEAFF. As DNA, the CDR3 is TGCAGTGCTATTTTGGGACCGATGAACACTGAAGCTTTCTTT.

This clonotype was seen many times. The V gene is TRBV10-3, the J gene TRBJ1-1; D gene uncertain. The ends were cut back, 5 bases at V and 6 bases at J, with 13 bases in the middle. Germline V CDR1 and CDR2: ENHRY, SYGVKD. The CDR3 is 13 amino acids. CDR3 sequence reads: CAISSGNSAEAFF. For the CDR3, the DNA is TGTGCCATCAGTTCTGGGAATTCCGCTGAAGCTTTCTTT.

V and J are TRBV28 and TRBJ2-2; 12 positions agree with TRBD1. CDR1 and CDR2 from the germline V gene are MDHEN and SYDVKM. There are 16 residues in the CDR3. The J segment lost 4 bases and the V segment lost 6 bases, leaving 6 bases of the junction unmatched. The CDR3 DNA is TGTGCCAGCAGCCTGGGACAGGGGGCAGCCACCGGGGAGCTGTTTTTT. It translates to CASSLGQGAATGELFF.

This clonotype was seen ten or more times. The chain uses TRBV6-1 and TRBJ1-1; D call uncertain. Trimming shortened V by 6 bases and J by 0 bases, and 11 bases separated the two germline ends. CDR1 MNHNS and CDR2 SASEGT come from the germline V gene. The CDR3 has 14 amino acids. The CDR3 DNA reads TGTGCCAGCAGAGACCTAGGGATGAACACTGAAGCTTTCTTT. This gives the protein CASRDLGMNTEAFF.

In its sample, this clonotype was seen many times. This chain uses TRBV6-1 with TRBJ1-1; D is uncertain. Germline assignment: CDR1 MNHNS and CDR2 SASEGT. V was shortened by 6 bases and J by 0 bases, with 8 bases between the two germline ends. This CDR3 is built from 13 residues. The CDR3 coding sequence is TGTGCCAGCAGGGGGAATTTGAACACTGAAGCTTTCTTT. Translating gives CASRGNLNTEAFF.

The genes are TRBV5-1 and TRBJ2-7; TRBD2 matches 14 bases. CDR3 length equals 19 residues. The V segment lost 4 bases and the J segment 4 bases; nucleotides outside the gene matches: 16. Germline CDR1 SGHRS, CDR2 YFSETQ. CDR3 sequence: CASSLWTSGGSSSGYEQYF. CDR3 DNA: TGCGCCAGCAGCCTCTGGACTAGCGGGGGGTCCTCTTCCGGATACGAGCAGTACTTC.